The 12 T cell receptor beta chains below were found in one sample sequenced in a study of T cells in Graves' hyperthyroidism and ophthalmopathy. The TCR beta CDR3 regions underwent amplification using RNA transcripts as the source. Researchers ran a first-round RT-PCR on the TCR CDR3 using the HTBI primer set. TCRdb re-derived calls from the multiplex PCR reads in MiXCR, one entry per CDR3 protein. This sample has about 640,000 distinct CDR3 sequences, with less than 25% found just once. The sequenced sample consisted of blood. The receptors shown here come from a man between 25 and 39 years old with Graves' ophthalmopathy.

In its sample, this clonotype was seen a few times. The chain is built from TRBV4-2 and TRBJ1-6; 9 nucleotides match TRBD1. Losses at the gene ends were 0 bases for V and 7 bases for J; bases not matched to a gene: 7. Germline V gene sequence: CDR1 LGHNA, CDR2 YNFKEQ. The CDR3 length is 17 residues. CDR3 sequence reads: CASSQDPTGTGNSPLHF. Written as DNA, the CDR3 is TGTGCCAGCAGCCAAGATCCAACCGGGACAGGGAATTCACCCCTCCACTTT.

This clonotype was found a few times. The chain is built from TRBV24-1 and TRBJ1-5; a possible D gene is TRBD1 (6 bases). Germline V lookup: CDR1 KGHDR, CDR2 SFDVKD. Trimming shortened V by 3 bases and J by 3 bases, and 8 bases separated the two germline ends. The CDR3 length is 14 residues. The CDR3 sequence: CATSDGGHNQPQHF. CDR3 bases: TGTGCCACCAGTGATGGGGGGCACAATCAGCCCCAGCATTTT.

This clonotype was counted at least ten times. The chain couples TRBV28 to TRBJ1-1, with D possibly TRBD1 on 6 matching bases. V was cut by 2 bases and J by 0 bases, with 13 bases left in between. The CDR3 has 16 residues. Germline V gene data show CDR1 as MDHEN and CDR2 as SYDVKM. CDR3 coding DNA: TGTGCCAGCAGTTTAATCCCAGGGGTCGTGAACACTGAAGCTTTCTTT. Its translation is CASSLIPGVVNTEAFF.

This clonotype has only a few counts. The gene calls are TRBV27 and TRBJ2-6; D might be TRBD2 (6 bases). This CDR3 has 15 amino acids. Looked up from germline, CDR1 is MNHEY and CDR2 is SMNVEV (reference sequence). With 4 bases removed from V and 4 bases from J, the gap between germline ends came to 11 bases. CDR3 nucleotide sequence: TGTGCCAGCAGTTGGACGGGGGACGGGGCCAACGTCCTGACTTTC. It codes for CASSWTGDGANVLTF.

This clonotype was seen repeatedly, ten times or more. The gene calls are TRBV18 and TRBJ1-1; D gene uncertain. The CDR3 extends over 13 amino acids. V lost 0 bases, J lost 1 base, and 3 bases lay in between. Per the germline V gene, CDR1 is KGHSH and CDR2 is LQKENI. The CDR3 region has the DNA TGTGCCAGCTCACCACCGGCGAACACTGAAGCTTTCTTT. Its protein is CASSPPANTEAFF. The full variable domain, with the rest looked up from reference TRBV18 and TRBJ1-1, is NAGVMQNPRHLVRRRGQEARLRCSPMKGHSHVYWYRQLPEEGLKFMVYLQKENIIDESGMPKERFSAEFPKEGPSILRIQQVVRGDSAAYFCASSPPANTEAFFGQGTRLTVV.

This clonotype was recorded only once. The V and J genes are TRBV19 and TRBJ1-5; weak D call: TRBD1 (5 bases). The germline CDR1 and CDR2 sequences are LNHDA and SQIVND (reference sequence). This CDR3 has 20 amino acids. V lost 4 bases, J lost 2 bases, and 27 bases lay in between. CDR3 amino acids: CASSTIGRGLGPSRNQPQHF. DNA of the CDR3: TGTGCCAGTAGTACGATTGGAAGAGGTTTGGGACCTTCGCGCAATCAGCCCCAGCATTTT. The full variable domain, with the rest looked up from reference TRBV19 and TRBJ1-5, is DGGITQSPKYLFRKEGQNVTLSCEQNLNHDAMYWYRQDPGQGLRLIYYSQIVNDFQKGDIAEGYSVSREKKESFPLTVTSAQKNPTAFYLCASSTIGRGLGPSRNQPQHFGDGTRLSIL.

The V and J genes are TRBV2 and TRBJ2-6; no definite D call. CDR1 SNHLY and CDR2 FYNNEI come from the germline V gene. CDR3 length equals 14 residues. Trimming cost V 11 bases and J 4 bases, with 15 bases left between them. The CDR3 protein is CASHPQAGANVLTF. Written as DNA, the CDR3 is TGTGCCTCTCACCCCCAAGCGGGGGCCAACGTCCTGACTTTC.

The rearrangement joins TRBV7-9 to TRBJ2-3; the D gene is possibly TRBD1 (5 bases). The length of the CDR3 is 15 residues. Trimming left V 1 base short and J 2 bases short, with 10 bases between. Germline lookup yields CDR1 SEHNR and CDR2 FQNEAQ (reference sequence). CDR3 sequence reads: CASSLVGGATDTQYF. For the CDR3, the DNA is TGTGCCAGCAGCTTAGTGGGTGGGGCCACAGATACGCAGTATTTT.

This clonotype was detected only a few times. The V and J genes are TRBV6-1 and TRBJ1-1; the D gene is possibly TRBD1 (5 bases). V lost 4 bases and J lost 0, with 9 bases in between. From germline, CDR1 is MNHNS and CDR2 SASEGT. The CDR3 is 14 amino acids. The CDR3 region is CASSADNLNTEAFF. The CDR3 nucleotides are TGTGCCAGCAGTGCGGACAACCTGAACACTGAAGCTTTCTTT.

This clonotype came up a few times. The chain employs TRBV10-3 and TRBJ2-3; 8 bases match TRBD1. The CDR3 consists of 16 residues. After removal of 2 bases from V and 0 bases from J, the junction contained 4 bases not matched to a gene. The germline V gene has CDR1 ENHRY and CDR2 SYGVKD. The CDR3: CAISEPDRDSTDTQYF. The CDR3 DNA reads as TGTGCCATCAGTGAGCCGGACAGGGATAGCACAGATACGCAGTATTTT.

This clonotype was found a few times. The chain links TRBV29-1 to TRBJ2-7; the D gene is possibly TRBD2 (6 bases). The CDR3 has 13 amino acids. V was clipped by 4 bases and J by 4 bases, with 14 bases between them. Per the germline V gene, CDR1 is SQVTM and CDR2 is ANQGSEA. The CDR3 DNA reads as TGCAGCGTTGTAAAAGGGCGGGGATACGAGCAGTACTTC. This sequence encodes CSVVKGRGYEQYF.

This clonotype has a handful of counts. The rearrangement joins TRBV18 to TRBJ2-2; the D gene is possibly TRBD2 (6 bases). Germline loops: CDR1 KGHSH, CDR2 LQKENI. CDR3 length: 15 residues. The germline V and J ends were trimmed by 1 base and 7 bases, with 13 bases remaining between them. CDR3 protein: CASSPLSGGIGELFF. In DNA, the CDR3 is TGTGCCAGCTCACCACTCTCCGGAGGGATCGGGGAGCTGTTTTTT.